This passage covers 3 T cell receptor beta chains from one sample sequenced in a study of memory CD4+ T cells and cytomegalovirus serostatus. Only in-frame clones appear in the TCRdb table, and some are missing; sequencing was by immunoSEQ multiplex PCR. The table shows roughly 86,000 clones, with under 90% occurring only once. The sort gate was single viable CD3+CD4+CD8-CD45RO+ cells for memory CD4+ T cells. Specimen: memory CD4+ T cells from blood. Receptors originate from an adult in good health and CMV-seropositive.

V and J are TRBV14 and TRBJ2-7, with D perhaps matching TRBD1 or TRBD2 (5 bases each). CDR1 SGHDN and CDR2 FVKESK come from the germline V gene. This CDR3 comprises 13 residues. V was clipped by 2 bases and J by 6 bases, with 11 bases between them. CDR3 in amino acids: CASSQYRGAEQYF. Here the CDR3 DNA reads TGTGCCAGCAGCCAATATCGAGGGGCCGAGCAGTACTTC.

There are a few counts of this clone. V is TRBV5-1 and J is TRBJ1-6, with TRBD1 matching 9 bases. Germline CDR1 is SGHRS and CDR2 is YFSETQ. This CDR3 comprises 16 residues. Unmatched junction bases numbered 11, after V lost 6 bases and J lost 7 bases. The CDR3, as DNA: TGCGCCAGCACCCCCCTTGGAGGACAGGGGAATTCACCCCTCCACTTT. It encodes CASTPLGGQGNSPLHF.

The CDR3 here is CASSPRGGWDTQYF. The CDR3 DNA reads as TGTGCCAGCAGCCCCAGGGGTGGGTGGGATACGCAGTATTTT. This chain uses TRBV7-3 with TRBJ2-3, with D possibly TRBD1 on 6 matching bases. This CDR3 is built from 14 residues. V lost 5 bases to trimming and J lost 6 bases, with 15 bases between them. CDR1 is SGHTA and CDR2 is FQGTGA in the germline V gene.